This T cell receptor (beta chain) was retrieved from a study of human T cells and chemical hapten exposure. For the study at large: Variation in per-sample TCR yields came mainly from small pooled library volume differences.

CDR3 size: 15 residues. The V gene's germline CDR1 is LGHNA and CDR2 YSLEER. V was trimmed by 0 bases and J by 0 bases, leaving 6 bases between them. The study's findings and limits: Unchanged with DPC sensitization were TCRs above 1 in 1000 frequency.

TCRdb redid the calling of the RACE reads with MiXCR, one entry per CDR3 protein. This sample has some 97,000 distinct CDR3 sequences; roughly a quarter occur once, and the top ten carry 10%. Documented time point: patch test 3, about 24 weeks after DPC sensitization. As to treatment: therapeutic diphenylcyclopropenone sensitization with weekly scalp DPC. In regard to this clonotype: The antigen is not known.

The sequence was obtained from a man in his forties with alopecia areata. Some clones in this sample may be carry-over from other donors' samples. The sample was whole blood, taken in connection with sensitization to the hapten diphenylcyclopropenone (DPC). V and J are TRBV4-3 and TRBJ1-3, with D unclear. The CDR3 coding sequence is TGCGCCAGCAGCCAAGACAGGAGCTCTGGAAACACCATATATTTT. Protein sequence: CASSQDRSSGNTIYF.